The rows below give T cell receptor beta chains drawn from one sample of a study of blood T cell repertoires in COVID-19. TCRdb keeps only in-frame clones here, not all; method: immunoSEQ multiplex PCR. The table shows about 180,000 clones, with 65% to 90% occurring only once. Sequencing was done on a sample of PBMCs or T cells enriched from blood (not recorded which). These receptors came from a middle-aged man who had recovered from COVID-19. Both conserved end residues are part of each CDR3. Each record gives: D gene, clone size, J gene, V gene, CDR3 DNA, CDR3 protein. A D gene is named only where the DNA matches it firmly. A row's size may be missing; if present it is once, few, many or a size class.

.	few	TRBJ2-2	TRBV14	TGTGCCAGCAGCCCGGACACCGGGGAGCTGTTTTTT	CASSPDTGELFF
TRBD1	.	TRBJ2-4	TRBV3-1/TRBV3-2	TGTGCCAGCAGCCCTCGACAGGGGCTAGCCAAAAACATTCAGTACTTC	CASSPRQGLAKNIQYF
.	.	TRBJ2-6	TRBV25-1	TGTGCCAGCAGTACTAGTTTTTCCGCCGGGGCCAACGTCCTGACTTTC	CASSTSFSAGANVLTF
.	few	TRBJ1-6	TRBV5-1	TGCGCCAGCAGCACCGGAGAGGCCGGTTCACCCCTCCACTTT	CASSTGEAGSPLHF
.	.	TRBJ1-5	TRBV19	TGTGCCAGTAGTATCCATTCCAGGGGAGGGGAGGATCAGCCCCAGCATTTT	CASSIHSRGGEDQPQHF
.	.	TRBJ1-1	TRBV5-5	TGTGCCAGCAGCCCAACCGCGGGCAACACTGAAGCTTTCTTT	CASSPTAGNTEAFF
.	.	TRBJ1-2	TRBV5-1	TGCGCCAGCAGCTATCAGGCAGGGCTGGCCTATGGCTACACCTTC	CASSYQAGLAYGYTF
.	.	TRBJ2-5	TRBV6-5	TGTGCCAGCAGACCGGGACATCAAGAGACCCAGTACTTC	CASRPGHQETQYF
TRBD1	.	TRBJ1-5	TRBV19	TGTGCCAGTACTCTACGGGCCCAGGGGGAAAATGGCAATCAGCCCCAGCATTTT	CASTLRAQGENGNQPQHF
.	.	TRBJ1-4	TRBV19	TGTGCCACTGTCAGTGCCCTTAATGAAAAACTGTTTTTT	CATVSALNEKLFF
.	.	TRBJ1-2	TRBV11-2	TGTGCCAGCAGCTTAGATTTAGCGGGATCCAGTGGCTACACCTTC	CASSLDLAGSSGYTF
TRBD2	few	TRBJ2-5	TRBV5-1	TGCGCCAGCGGACCTAGCGGGGCATTCCAAGAGACCCAGTACTTC	CASGPSGAFQETQYF
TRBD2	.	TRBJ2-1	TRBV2	TGTGCCAGCAGACGAGCGGGGGGGTACAATGAGCAGTTCTTC	CASRRAGGYNEQFF
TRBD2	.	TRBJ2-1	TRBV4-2	TGTGCCAGCAGCCAAGGGGTACTAGCGGTCTACAATGAGCAGTTCTTC	CASSQGVLAVYNEQFF
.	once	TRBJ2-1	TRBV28	TGTGCCAGCAGTCCCCTCCGTTTTGAGCAGTTCTTC	CASSPLRFEQFF
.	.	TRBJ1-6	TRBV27	TGTGCCAGCAGTCCTTACTCCGGGTCTAATTCACCCCTCCACTTT	CASSPYSGSNSPLHF
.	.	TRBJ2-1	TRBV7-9	TGTGCCAGCAGCCTCAGCCGGACGGGGGAGCAGTTCTTC	CASSLSRTGEQFF
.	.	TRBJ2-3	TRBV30	TGTGCCTGGAGTCAGCGGAGGCGTACGCAGTATTTT	CAWSQRRRTQYF
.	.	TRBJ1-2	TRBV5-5	TGTGCCAGCACCGACGTCGCGCGGGGAGGCTACACCTTC	CASTDVARGGYTF
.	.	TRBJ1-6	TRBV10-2	TGCGCCAGCAGTGAGTTGGGAGTGGATTCACCCCTCCACTTT	CASSELGVDSPLHF
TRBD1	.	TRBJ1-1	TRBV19	TGTGCCAGTAGTAGACAGGGCATGAACACTGAAGCTTTCTTT	CASSRQGMNTEAFF
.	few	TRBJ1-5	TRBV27	TGTGCCAGCAGTACAGGGACATTAGGCAATCAGCCCCAGCATTTT	CASSTGTLGNQPQHF
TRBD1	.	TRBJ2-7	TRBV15	TGTGCCACCAGCAGTGGACAGGGCAACGAGCAGTACTTC	CATSSGQGNEQYF
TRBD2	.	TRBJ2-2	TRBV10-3	TGTGCCATCAGTGAGCGGGGGGACACCGGGGAGCTGTTTTTT	CAISERGDTGELFF
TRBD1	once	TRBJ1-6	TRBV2	TGTGCCAGCAGCGACAGGGTTTTTGGAAATTCACCCCTCCACTTT	CASSDRVFGNSPLHF
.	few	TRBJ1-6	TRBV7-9	TGTGCCAGCAGCTTGGGGCAGGGGTTCTCTAATTCACCCCTCCACTTT	CASSLGQGFSNSPLHF
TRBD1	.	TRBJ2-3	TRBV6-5	TGTGCCAGCAGTCAGCGGACAGGGCCGACAGATACGCAGTATTTT	CASSQRTGPTDTQYF
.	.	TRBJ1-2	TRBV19	TGTGCCAGTAGTCAGGGTTATGGCTACACCTTC	CASSQGYGYTF
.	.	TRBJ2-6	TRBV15	TGTGCCACCAGCAGAGAACAGGTTAGAAACTCTGGGGCCAACGTCCTGACTTTC	CATSREQVRNSGANVLTF
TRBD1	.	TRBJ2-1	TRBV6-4	TGTGCCAGCAGCCCGAACAGGGGTATCCCCAATGAGCAGTTCTTC	CASSPNRGIPNEQFF
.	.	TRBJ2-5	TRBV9	TGTGCCAGCAGCGCGCTACAGGGGACTCAAGAGACCCAGTACTTC	CASSALQGTQETQYF
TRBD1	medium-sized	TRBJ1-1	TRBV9	TGTGCCAGCAGCTCTGGGACAGGACAATTGAACACTGAAGCTTTCTTT	CASSSGTGQLNTEAFF
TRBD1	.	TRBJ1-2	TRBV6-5	TGTGCCAGCAAAAAGGACAGGGGCTATGGCTACACCTTC	CASKKDRGYGYTF
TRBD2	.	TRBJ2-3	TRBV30	TGTGCCTGGACCGCGGTGGGGGGGAGGTATACGCAGTATTTT	CAWTAVGGRYTQYF
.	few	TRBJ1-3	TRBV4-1	TGCGCCAGCAGCCAAGAGGGAGTCTTCTCTGGAAACACCATATATTTT	CASSQEGVFSGNTIYF
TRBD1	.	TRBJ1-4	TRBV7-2	TGTGCCAGCAGCTTACAGGGGGCGACGGCTAATGAAAAACTGTTTTTT	CASSLQGATANEKLFF
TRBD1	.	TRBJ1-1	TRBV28	TGTGCCAGCAGTTTAGGGACAGGGAGGACTGAAGCTTTCTTT	CASSLGTGRTEAFF
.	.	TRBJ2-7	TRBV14	TGTGCCAGCAGCCAAGCATCCCTAGTTCTGGGCTACGAGCAGTACTTC	CASSQASLVLGYEQYF
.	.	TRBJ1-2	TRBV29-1	TGCAGCGTTGCAGGGGTCTGGGGCTACACCTTC	CSVAGVWGYTF
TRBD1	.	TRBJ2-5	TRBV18	TGTGCCAGCTCACCTCTGACAGGGGGCCAAGAGACCCAGTACTTC	CASSPLTGGQETQYF
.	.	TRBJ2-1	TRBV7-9	TGTGCCAGCAGCTTAGCCGGGACCTACAATGAGCAGTTCTTC	CASSLAGTYNEQFF
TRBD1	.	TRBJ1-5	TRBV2	TGTGCCAGCAGTGGAAGCCAGGGGGTTGTGGGCAATCAGCCCCAGCATTTT	CASSGSQGVVGNQPQHF
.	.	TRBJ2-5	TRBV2	TGTGCCAGCAGTGATAGAGTAGCCGCACCAGAGACCCAGTACTTC	CASSDRVAAPETQYF
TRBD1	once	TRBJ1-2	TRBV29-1	TGCAGCGTCGTGACAGGGGGTATTGGCTACACCTTC	CSVVTGGIGYTF
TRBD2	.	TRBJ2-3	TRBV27	TGTGCCAGCAGTTTGCGGCGGGGGAGTGCAGATACGCAGTATTTT	CASSLRRGSADTQYF
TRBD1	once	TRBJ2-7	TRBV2	TGTGCCAGCAGTGGAGGGGGGACAGGGGACTACGAGCAGTACTTC	CASSGGGTGDYEQYF
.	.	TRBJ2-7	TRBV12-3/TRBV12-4	TGTGCCAGTACTCCTGACAGGTTCCACGAGCAGTACTTC	CASTPDRFHEQYF
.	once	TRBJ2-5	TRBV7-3	TGTGCCAGCAGCTTACGGGCAGGGTCCCAAGAGACCCAGTACTTC	CASSLRAGSQETQYF
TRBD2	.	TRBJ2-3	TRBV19	TGTGCCATTAATAGCGGGGGGCGAACAGATACGCAGTATTTT	CAINSGGRTDTQYF
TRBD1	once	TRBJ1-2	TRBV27	TGTGCCAGCAGTTTTTCCGGGACAGGGGTGGACTATGGCTACACCTTC	CASSFSGTGVDYGYTF
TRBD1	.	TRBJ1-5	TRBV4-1	TGCGCCAGCAGCCCTGGGGACAGGGGTGACAATCAGCCCCAGCATTTT	CASSPGDRGDNQPQHF
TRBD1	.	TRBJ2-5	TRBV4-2	TGTGCCAGCAGGAGGGGGACAGGGCCCCAAGAGACCCAGTACTTC	CASRRGTGPQETQYF
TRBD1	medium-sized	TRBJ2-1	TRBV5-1	TGCGCCAGCAGCACGACAGGGAGCTCCTACAATGAGCAGTTCTTC	CASSTTGSSYNEQFF
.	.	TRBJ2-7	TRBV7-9	TGTGCCAGCAGCGTATCCGGGACTGGGGCCTACGAGCAGTACTTC	CASSVSGTGAYEQYF
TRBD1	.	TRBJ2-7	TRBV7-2	TGTGCCAGCAGCTTAGAGGGGACAGGGTCTTTCGAGCAGTACTTC	CASSLEGTGSFEQYF
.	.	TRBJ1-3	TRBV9	TGTGCCAGCAGCGGGTCAGGGGCGTCCTCTGGAAACACCATATATTTT	CASSGSGASSGNTIYF
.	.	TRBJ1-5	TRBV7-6	TGTGCCAGCAGCTTATCCCAAACACAGCCCCAGCATTTT	CASSLSQTQPQHF
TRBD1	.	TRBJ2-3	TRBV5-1	TGCGCCAGCAGGGGACAGGGGGCAGATACGCAGTATTTT	CASRGQGADTQYF
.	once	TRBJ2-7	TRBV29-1	TGCAGCGTTGAGAGAGGGCCCTACGAGCAGTACTTC	CSVERGPYEQYF
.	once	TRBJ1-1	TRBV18	TGTGCCAGCTCACCGGCGGGGGCAAACACTGAAGCTTTCTTT	CASSPAGANTEAFF